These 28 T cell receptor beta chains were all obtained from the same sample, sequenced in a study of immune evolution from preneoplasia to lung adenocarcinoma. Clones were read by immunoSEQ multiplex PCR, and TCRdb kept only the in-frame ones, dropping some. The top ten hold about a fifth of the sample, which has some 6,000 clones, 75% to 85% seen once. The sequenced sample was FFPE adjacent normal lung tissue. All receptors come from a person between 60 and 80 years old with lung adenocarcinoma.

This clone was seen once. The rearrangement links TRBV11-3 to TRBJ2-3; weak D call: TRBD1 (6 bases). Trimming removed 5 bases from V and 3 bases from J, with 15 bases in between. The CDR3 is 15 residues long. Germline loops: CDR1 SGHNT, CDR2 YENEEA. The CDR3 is CASSPTGWGTDTQYF. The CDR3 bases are TGTGCCAGCAGCCCTACAGGGTGGGGGACAGATACGCAGTATTTT.

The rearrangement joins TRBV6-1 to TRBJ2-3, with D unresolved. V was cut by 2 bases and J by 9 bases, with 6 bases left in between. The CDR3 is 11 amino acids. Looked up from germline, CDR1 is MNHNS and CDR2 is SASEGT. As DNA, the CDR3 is TGTGCCAGCAGTGAAACCCTAACGCAGTATTTT. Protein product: CASSETLTQYF.

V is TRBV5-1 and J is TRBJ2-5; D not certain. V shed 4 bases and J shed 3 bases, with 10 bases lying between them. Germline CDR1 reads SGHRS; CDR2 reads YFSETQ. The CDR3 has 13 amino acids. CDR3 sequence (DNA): TGCGCCAGCAGCGAAAACAGAAAAGAGACCCAGTACTTC. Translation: CASSENRKETQYF.

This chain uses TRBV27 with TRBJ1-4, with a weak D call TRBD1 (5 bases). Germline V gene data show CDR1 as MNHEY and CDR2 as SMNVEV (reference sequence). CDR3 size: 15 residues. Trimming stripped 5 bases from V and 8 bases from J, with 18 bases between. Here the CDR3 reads CASSKYGGVKEKLFF. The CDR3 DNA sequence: TGTGCCAGCAGTAAGTACGGAGGGGTAAAGGAAAAACTGTTTTTT. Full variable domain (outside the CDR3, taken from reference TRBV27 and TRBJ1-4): EAQVTQNPRYLITVTGKKLTVTCSQNMNHEYMSWYRQDPGLGLRQIYYSMNVEVTDKGDVPEGYKVSRKEKRNFPLILESPSPNQTSLYFCASSKYGGVKEKLFFGSGTQLSVL.

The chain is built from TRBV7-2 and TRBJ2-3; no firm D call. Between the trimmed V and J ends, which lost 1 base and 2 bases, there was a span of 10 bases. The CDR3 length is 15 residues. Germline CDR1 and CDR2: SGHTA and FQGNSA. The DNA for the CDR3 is TGTGCCAGCAGCTTAGTTTGGGCGATCACAGATACGCAGTATTTT. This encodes CASSLVWAITDTQYF.

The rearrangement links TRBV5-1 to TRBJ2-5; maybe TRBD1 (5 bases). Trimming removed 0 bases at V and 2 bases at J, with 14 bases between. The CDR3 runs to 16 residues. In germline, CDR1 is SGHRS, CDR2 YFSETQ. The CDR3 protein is CASSLALGATQETQYF. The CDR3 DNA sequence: TGCGCCAGCAGCTTGGCTCTAGGGGCGACACAAGAGACCCAGTACTTC.

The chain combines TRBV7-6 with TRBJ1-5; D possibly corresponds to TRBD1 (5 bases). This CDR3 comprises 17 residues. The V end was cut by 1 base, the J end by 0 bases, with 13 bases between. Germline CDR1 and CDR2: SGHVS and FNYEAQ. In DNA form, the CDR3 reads TGTGCCAGCAGCTTAGTAATACGGGGCTATAGCAATCAGCCCCAGCATTTT. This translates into CASSLVIRGYSNQPQHF.

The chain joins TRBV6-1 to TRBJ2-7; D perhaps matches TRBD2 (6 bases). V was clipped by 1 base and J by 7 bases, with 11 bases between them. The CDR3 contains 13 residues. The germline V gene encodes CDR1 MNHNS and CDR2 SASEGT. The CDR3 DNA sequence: TGTGCCAGCAGTGAAGGGAGGGTCTGGGAGCAGTACTTC. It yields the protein CASSEGRVWEQYF.

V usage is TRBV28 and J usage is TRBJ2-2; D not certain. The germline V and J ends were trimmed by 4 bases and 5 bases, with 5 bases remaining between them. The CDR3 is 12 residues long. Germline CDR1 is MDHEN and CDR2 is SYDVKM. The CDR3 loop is CASSYQTGELFF. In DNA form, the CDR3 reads TGTGCCAGCAGTTACCAGACCGGGGAGCTGTTTTTT.

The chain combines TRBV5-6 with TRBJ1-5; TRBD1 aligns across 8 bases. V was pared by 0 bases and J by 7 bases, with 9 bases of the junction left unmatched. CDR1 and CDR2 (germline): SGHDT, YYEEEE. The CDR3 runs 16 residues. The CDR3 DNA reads TGTGCCAGCAGCTTGGCCAGCAGGGGGCGACGACAGCCCCAGCATTTT. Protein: CASSLASRGRRQPQHF.

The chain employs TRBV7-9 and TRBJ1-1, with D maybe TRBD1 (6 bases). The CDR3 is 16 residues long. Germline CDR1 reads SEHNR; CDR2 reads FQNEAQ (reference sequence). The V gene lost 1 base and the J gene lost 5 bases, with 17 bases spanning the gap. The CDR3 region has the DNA TGTGCCAGCAGCTTAGGGAGACAGGCGGTAGGAACTGAAGCTTTCTTT. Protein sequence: CASSLGRQAVGTEAFF.

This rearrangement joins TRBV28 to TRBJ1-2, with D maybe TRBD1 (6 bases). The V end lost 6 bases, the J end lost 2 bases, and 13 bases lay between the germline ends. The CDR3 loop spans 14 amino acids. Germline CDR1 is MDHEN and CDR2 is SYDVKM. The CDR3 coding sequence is TGTGCCAGCAGCCCTTCGACAGGAAACTATGGCTACACCTTC. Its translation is CASSPSTGNYGYTF.

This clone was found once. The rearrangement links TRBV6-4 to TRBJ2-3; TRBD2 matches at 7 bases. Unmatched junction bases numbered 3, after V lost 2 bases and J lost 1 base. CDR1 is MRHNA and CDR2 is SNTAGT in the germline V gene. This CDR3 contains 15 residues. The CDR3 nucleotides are TGTGCCAGCAGTGACACCGCGGGGGGCACAGATACGCAGTATTTT. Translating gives CASSDTAGGTDTQYF.

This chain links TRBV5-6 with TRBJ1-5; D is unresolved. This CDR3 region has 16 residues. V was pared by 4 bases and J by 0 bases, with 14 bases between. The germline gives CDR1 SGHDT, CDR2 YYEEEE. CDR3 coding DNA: TGTGCCAGCAGCCTCGGCCCGATCCTTAGCAATCAGCCCCAGCATTTT. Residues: CASSLGPILSNQPQHF.

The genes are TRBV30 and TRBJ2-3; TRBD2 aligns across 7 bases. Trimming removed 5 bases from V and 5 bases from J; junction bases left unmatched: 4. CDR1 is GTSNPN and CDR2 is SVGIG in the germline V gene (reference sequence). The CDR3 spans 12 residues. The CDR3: CAWAGVKDTQYF. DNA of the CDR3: TGTGCCTGGGCGGGAGTCAAAGATACGCAGTATTTT.

CDR3 sequence: CAWGTGKNTGELFF. CDR3 nucleotides: TGTGCCTGGGGGACAGGGAAGAACACCGGGGAGCTGTTTTTT. The chain has TRBV30 and TRBJ2-2; 9 bases match TRBD1. Trimming at V came to 5 bases and at J to 1 base, leaving 2 bases not matched to a gene. The CDR3 extends over 14 amino acids. Germline V gene sequence: CDR1 GTSNPN, CDR2 SVGIG (reference sequence).

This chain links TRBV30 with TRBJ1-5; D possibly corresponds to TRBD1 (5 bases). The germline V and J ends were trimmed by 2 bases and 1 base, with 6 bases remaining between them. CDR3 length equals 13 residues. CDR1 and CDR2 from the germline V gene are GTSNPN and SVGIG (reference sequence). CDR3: CAWSRGSNQPQHF. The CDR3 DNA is TGTGCCTGGAGTAGGGGAAGCAATCAGCCCCAGCATTTT. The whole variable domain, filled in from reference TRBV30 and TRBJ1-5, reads SQTIHQWPATLVQPVGSPLSLECTVEGTSNPNLYWYRQAAGRGLQLLFYSVGIGQISSEVPQNLSASRPQDRQFILSSKKLLLSDSGFYLCAWSRGSNQPQHFGDGTRLSIL.

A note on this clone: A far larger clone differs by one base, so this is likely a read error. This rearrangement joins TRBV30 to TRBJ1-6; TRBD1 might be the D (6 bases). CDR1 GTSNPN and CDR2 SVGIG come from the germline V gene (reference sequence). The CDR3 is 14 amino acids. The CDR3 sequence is CAWGSGQDNSSLHF. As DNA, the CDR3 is TGTGCCTGGGGATCGGGACAAGATAATTCATCCCTCCACTTT.

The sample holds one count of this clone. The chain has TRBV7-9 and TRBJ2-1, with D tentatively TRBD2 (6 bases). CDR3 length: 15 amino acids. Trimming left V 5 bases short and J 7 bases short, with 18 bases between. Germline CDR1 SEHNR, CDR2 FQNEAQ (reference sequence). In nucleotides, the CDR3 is TGTGCCAGCAGCCGGACGGACTACAAGGGGAATGAGCAGTTCTTC. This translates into CASSRTDYKGNEQFF. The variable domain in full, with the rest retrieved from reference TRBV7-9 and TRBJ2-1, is DTGVSQNPRHKITKRGQNVTFRCDPISEHNRLYWYRQTLGQGPEFLTYFQNEAQLEKSRLLSDRFSAERPKGSFSTLEIQRTEQGDSAMYLCASSRTDYKGNEQFFGPGTRLTVL.

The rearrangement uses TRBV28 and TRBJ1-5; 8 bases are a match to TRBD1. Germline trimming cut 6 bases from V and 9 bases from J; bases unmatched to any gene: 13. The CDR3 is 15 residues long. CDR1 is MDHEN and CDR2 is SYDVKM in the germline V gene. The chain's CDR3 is CASSTTGAHGTPQHF. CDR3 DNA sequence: TGTGCCAGCAGCACGACAGGGGCCCATGGCACGCCCCAGCATTTT.

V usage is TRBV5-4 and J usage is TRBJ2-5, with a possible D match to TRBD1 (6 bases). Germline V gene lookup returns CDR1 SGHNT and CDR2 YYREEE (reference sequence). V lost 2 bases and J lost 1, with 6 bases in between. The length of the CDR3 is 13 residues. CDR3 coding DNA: TGTGCCAGCAGCTTACAGGGCCAAGAGACCCAGTACTTC. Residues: CASSLQGQETQYF.

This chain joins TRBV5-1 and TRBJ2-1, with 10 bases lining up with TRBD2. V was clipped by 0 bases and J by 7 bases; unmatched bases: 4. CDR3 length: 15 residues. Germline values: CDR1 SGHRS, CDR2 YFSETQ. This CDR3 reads CASSLEVSGRNEQFF. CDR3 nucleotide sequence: TGCGCCAGCAGCTTGGAGGTTAGCGGGAGGAATGAGCAGTTCTTC.

The CDR3 here is CASSFFYGSQETQYF. DNA of the CDR3: TGTGCCAGCAGCTTTTTCTATGGGAGCCAAGAGACCCAGTACTTC. The J gene is TRBJ2-5, the V gene TRBV11-2; D may be TRBD2 (5 bases). V was pared by 3 bases and J by 1 base, with 12 bases between. Germline V gives CDR1 SGHAT, CDR2 FQNNGV. This CDR3 contains 15 residues.

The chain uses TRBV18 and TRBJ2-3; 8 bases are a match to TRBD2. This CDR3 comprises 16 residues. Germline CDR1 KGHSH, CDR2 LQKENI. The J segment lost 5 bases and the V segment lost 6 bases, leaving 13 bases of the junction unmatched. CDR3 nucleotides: TGTGCCAGCTCGAAGGCTTTGGCGGGAGGTGTAGATACGCAGTATTTT. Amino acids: CASSKALAGGVDTQYF.

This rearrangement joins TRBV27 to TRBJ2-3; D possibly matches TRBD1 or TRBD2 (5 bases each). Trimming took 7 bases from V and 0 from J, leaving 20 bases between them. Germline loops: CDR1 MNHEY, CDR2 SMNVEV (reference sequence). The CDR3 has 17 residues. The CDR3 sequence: CASTRDPGRRSTDTQYF. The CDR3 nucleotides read TGTGCCAGCACCCGAGATCCGGGACGGCGAAGCACAGATACGCAGTATTTT.

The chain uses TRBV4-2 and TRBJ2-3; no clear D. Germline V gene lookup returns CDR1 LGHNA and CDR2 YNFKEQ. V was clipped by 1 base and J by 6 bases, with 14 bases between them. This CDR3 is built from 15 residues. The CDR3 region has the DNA TGTGCCAGCAGCCAAGTTCAGGCTAGGGCGGATACGCAGTATTTT. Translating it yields CASSQVQARADTQYF.

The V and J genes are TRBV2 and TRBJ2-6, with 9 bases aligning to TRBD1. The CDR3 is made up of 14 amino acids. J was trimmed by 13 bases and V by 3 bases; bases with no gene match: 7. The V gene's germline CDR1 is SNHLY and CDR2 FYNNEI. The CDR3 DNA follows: TGTGCCAGCAGTGATGGGACAGGGAGAAAGGTCCTGACTTTC. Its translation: CASSDGTGRKVLTF.

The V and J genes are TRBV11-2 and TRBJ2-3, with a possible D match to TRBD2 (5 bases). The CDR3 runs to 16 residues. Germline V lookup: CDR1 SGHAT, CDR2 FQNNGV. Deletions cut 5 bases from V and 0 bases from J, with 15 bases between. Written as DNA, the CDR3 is TGTGCCAGCAGCCCCCGGCTGGGCGGGAGCACAGATACGCAGTATTTT. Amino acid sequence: CASSPRLGGSTDTQYF.